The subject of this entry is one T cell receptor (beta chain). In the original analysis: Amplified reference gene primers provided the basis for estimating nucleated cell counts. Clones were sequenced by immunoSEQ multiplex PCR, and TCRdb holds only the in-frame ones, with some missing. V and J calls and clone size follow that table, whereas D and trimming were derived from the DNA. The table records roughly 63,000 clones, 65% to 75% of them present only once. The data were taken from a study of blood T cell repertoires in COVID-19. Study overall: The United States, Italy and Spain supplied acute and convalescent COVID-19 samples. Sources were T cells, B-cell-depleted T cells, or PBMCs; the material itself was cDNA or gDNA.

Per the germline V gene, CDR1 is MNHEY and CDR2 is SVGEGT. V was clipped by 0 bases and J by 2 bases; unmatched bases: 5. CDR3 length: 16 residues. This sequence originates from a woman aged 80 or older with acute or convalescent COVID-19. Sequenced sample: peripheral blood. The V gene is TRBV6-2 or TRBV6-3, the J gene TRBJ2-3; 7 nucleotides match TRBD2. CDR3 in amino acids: CASSYSRREITDTQYF. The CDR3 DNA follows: TGTGCCAGCAGTTACTCCCGGCGGGAGATCACAGATACGCAGTATTTT.